This TCR beta chain was sequenced during a study of T cells in Graves' hyperthyroidism and ophthalmopathy. Study-level information: Peripheral blood samples were taken at initial diagnosis, prior to any treatment. Study observations and caveats: Model predictions of ophthalmopathy came a median approximately 6 months before onset.

Regions amplified from RNA transcripts were the TCR beta CDR3 regions. When the TCR CDR3 underwent first-round RT-PCR, the HTBI primer set was used. TCRdb re-analysed the multiplex PCR reads in MiXCR, keeping a single row per CDR3 protein. The sample carries more than 500,000 distinct CDR3 sequences, roughly 14% recorded once. This clonotype was picked up many times. Its target is not known. The CDR3 spans 12 residues. The germline gives CDR1 LNHDA, CDR2 SQIVND (reference sequence). Trimming shortened V by 4 bases and J by 7 bases, and 10 bases separated the two germline ends. Using more than 8 ml of fresh peripheral blood, PBMCs were prepared.

Sequencing input: blood. The source is a woman aged 40 to 50 with Graves' ophthalmopathy. The chain employs TRBV19 and TRBJ1-2; D is unclear. CDR3: CASSNTAFGYTF. CDR3 DNA sequence: TGTGCCAGTAGTAATACGGCGTTTGGCTACACCTTC.